The clone carrying this TCR beta chain was observed a handful of times. Its antigen is undetermined. Through a sample-barcoded 5' primer and a J-beta primer mix, a second PCR was run for about 6 to 11 cycles. MiXCR was run by TCRdb on the 5' RACE reads, yielding one entry per CDR3 protein. The sample lists about 1.6 million distinct CDR3 sequences, roughly 32% occurring once. Total RNA extraction produced at least 6 micrograms (per sample) for the study. The V gene end was trimmed by 5 bases and the J gene end by 0 bases; junction bases not matched to a gene: 2. This CDR3 contains 14 residues. Germline values: CDR1 DFQATT, CDR2 SNEGSKA (reference sequence). These data come from a study of blood T cells in healthy people across ages. Study-wide findings and caveats: Among long-lived donors, naive CD4+ cells were more numerous and diversity higher than in aged donors.

Sequenced input: blood. J is TRBJ2-4 and V is TRBV20-1; TRBD2 aligns across 9 bases. This receptor was obtained from a woman younger than 45 in good health. CDR3 sequence (DNA): TGCAGTGCTCTAGCGGGGATAGCCAAAAACATTCAGTACTTC. This codes for CSALAGIAKNIQYF.